This record looks at one T cell receptor (beta chain) sequence and its context. No antigen is known for it. Germline V gene sequence: CDR1 MNHEY, CDR2 SVGAGI. The CDR3 is made up of 13 amino acids. This entry is derived from a study of post-analysis software for immune sequencing data. Study-level background: Relapsing-remitting, secondary progressive and progressive-relapsing forms of multiple sclerosis all featured among disease courses. Study-level points and caveats: With F measure, samples from one preparation batch clustered together strongly. About 5 TRBV segments, including TRBV5-6, TRBV5-1 and TRBV20-1, were more frequent in patients than controls. A significant reduction in normalized Chao1 diversity was observed in multiple sclerosis patients versus controls.

Tagging with unique molecular identifiers was a feature of the TCR beta cDNA libraries. Between roughly 1 and 10 million T cells gave rise to 450,000 to 650,000 cDNA molecules. One entry per CDR3 protein, called by TCRdb with MiXCR from the PCR reads. The sample has 650,000 to 850,000 distinct CDR3 sequences, more than 45% seen once; the top ten hold roughly 4.4%. The receptor was derived from a girl aged 10-17 years with multiple sclerosis. Sequenced material: blood. V usage is TRBV6-5 and J usage is TRBJ2-5; weak D call: TRBD1 (5 bases). The J call may not be correct, given that the DNA end is closer to TRBJ2-7. DNA of the CDR3: TGTGCCAGCAGTTACGACAGTAACTACGAGCAGTACTTC. This gives the protein CASSYDSNYEQYF.